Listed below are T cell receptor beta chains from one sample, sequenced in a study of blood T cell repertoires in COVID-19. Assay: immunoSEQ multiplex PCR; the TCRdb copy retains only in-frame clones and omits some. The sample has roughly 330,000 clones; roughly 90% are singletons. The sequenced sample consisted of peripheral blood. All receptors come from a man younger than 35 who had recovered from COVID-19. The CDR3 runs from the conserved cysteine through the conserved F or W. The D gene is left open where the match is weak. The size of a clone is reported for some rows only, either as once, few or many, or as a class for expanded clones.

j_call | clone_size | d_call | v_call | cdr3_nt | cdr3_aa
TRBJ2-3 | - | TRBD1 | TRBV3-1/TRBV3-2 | TGTGCCAGTAACTTAGGGGGCGATACGCAGTATTTT | CASNLGGDTQYF
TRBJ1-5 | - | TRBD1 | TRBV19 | TGTGCCAGTAGTATGGGGACAAGGGGGCATCAGCCCCAGCATTTT | CASSMGTRGHQPQHF
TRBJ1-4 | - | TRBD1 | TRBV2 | TGTGCCAGCAGCGGGACAGGCGCTAATGAAAAACTGTTTTTT | CASSGTGANEKLFF
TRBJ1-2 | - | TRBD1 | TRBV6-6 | TGTGCCAGCGGAAAACAGGGGGAGGGCTACACCTTC | CASGKQGEGYTF
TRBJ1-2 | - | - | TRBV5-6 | TGTGCCAGCAGCTGGGGGAGGTCTCTTGGCGATGGCTACACCTTC | CASSWGRSLGDGYTF
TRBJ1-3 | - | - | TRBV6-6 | TGTGCCAGCAGTTCCTCAAAGGGACTGGGGGGAAACACCATATATTTT | CASSSSKGLGGNTIYF
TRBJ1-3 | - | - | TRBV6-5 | TGTGCCAGCAGTTGGAAGGGCGGGGACACCATATATTTT | CASSWKGGDTIYF
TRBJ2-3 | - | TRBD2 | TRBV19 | TGTGCCAGTAGTAGACTAGCGGGAGGGCCAGGAGATACGCAGTATTTT | CASSRLAGGPGDTQYF
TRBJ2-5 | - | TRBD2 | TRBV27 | TGTGCCAGCGGGCTAGCGGGGGGATTTCAAGAGACCCAGTACTTC | CASGLAGGFQETQYF
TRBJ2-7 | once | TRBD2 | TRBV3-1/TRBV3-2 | TGTGCCAGCAGCCCTAGCGGGGTGGGCGAGCAGTACTTC | CASSPSGVGEQYF
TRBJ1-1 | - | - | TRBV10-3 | TGTGCCATCAGTGGGAGCACTGAAGCTTTCTTT | CAISGSTEAFF
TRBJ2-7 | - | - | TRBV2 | TGTGCCAGCAGTGAAATGACAGCGGGCCCTGACGAGCAGTACTTC | CASSEMTAGPDEQYF
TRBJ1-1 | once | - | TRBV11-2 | TGTGCCAGCAGCCCCCTGTCGGGTAAGGTCGCTGAAGCTTTCTTT | CASSPLSGKVAEAFF
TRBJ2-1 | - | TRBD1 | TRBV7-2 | TGTGCCAGCAGCTTTCCCCCCGGACAGGGCGCCTACAATGAGCAGTTCTTC | CASSFPPGQGAYNEQFF
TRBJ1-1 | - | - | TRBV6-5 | TGTGCCAGCAGTTACTCAGGGGTTATGAACACTGAAGCTTTCTTT | CASSYSGVMNTEAFF